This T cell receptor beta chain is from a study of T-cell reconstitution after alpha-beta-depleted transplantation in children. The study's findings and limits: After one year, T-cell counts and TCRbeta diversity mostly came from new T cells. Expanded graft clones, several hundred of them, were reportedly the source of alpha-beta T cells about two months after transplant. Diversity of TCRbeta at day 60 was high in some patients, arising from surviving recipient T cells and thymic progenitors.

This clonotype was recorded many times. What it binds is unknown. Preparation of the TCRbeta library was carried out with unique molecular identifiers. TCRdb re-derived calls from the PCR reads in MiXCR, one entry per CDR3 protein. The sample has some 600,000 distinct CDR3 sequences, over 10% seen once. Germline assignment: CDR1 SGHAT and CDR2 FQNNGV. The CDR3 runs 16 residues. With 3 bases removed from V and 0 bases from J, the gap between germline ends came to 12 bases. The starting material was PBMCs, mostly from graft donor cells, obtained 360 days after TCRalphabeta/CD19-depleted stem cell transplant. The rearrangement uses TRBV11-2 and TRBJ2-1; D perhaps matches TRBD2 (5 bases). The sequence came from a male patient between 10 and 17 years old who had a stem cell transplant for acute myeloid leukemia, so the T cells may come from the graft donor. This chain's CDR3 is CASSLSGVSSYNEQFF. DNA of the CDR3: TGTGCCAGCAGCTTGTCCGGGGTTAGCTCCTACAATGAGCAGTTCTTC.